This T cell receptor beta chain originates from a study of blood T cell repertoires in COVID-19. On the study more broadly: Acute and convalescent COVID-19 samples came from the United States, Italy and Spain.

Patients in Seattle were enrolled during active infection, then followed longitudinally. With V trimmed by 7 bases and J by 10 bases, 15 bases remained unmatched. The CDR3 runs 14 residues. Germline values: CDR1 SGHAT, CDR2 FQNNGV. Profiled with immunoSEQ multiplex PCR; TCRdb holds only in-frame clones, not every one. The table includes just under 65,000 clones, roughly 78% detected once. Input material: peripheral blood. The genes are TRBV11-2 and TRBJ1-2; 7 positions agree with TRBD1. The sequence derives from a man aged 55 to 70 with COVID-19, enrolled during active disease. The CDR3 DNA reads as TGTGCCAGCACCGCGGTGAGGACAGGAAAGGCCTACACCTTC. Its protein is CASTAVRTGKAYTF. The entire variable domain, with the rest obtained from reference TRBV11-2 and TRBJ1-2, is as follows: EAGVAQSPRYKIIEKRQSVAFWCNPISGHATLYWYQQILGQGPKLLIQFQNNGVVDDSQLPKDRFSAERLKGVDSTLKIQPAKLEDSAVYLCASTAVRTGKAYTFGSGTRLTVV.